The rows below give T cell receptor beta chains drawn from one sample of a study of blood T cell repertoires in COVID-19. The assay was immunoSEQ multiplex PCR, and TCRdb's table has in-frame clones only and misses some. The data contain around 170,000 clones, about 86% of them seen just once; the ten biggest clones take up roughly 14%. Sequenced input: peripheral blood. These receptors all come from a man under 40 with active or convalescent COVID-19. CDR3s include the opening cysteine and the closing phenylalanine or tryptophan.

v_gene,j_gene,CDR3aa
TRBV7-8,TRBJ2-1,CASSPAGGEQFF
TRBV7-2,TRBJ2-7,CASSYGQGTYEQYF
TRBV7-2,TRBJ1-4,CASRSGEPNEKLFF
TRBV21-1,TRBJ2-7,CASSPKTTGLAVGYEQYF
TRBV3-1/TRBV3-2,TRBJ2-5,CASSQIVETQYF
TRBV10-3,TRBJ1-2,CAISESQTGSNYGYTF
TRBV19,TRBJ1-2,CASSWRDSEDYGYTF
TRBV19,TRBJ1-1,CASSTRQGAGTEAFF
TRBV24-1,TRBJ1-5,CATRLPTGGNQPQHF
TRBV24-1,TRBJ2-5,CATSDLTPSTGGVETQYF
TRBV4-3,TRBJ1-4,CASSREGTGGRPEKLFF
TRBV10-3,TRBJ2-6,CAILRQGSGANVLTF
TRBV11-2,TRBJ2-3,CASSSRILSTDTQYF
TRBV4-1,TRBJ2-7,CASSQDSPSRGLSYEQYF
TRBV19,TRBJ1-1,CASIPRTGGTEAFF
TRBV7-7,TRBJ2-5,CASSLGGGETQYF
TRBV6-5,TRBJ2-1,CASGATYNEQFF
TRBV9,TRBJ1-2,CASSFEQGTSNYGYTF
TRBV27,TRBJ2-2,CASSTDRVLGGELFF
TRBV4-1,TRBJ2-5,CASSPGEQETQYF
TRBV14,TRBJ1-2,CASSQVFGGNGYTF
TRBV7-9,TRBJ2-5,CASSFGTGMKETQYF
TRBV7-2,TRBJ1-2,CASNAGAGYGYTF
TRBV27,TRBJ2-1,CASSPSDSSYNEQFF
TRBV4-1,TRBJ1-5,CASSQEGRGGNQPQHF
TRBV12-5,TRBJ2-1,CASGPGTGTFYEQFF
TRBV12-5,TRBJ1-1,CASSRGQLNTEAFF
TRBV5-6,TRBJ1-5,CASSLLAGVAQPQHF
TRBV7-9,TRBJ2-3,CASSRGQAGDTQYF